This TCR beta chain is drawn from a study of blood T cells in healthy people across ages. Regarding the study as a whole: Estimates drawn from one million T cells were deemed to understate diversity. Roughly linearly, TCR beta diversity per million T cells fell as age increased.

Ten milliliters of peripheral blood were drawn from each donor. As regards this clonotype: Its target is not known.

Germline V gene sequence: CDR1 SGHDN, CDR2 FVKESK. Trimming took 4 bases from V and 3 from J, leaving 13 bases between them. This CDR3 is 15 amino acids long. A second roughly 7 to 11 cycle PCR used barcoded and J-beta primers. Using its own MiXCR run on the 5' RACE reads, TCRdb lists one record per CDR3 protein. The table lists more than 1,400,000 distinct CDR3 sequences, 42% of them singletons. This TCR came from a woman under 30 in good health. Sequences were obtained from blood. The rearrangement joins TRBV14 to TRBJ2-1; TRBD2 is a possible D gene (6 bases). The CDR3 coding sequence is TGTGCCAGCAGCCCAGGAGGGAGTATCTACAATGAGCAGTTCTTC. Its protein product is CASSPGGSIYNEQFF.